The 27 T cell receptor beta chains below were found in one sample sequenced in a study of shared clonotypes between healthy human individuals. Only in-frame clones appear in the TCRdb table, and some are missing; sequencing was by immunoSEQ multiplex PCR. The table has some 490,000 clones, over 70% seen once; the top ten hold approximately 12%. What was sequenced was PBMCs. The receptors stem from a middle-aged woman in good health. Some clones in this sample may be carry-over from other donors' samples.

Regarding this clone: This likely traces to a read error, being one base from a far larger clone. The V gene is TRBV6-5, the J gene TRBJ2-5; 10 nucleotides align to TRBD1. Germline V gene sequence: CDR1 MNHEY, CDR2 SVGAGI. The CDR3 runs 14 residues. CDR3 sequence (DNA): TGTGCCGGCAGTCCCGGGACAGGGGTCGAGACCCAGTACTTC. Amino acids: CAGSPGTGVETQYF.

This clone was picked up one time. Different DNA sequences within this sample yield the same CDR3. The chain's CDR3 is CASSLGQPYGYTF. The CDR3 nucleotides are TGTGCCAGCAGTTTGGGACAGCCATATGGCTACACCTTC. The chain carries TRBV28 and TRBJ1-2; TRBD1 matches 7 bases. V lost 3 bases, J lost 5 bases, and 3 bases stayed unmatched. From germline, CDR1 is MDHEN and CDR2 SYDVKM. CDR3 length: 13 amino acids.

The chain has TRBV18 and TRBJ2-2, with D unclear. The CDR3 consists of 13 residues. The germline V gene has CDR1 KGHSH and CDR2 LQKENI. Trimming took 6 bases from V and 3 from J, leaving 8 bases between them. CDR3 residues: CASSLLDTGELFF. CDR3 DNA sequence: TGTGCCAGCTCCCTACTTGACACCGGGGAGCTGTTTTTT.

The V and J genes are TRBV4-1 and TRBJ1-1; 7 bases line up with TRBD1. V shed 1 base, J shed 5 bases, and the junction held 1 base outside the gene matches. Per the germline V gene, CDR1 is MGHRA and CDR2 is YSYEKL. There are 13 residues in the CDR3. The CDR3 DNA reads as TGCGCCAGCAGCCAAGGACAGGGTACTGAAGCTTTCTTT. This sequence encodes CASSQGQGTEAFF.

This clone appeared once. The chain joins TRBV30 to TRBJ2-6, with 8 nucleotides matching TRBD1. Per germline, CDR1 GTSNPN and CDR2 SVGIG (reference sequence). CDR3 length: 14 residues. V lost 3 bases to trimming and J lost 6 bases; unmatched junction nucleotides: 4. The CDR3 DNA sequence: TGTGCCTGGAGGACACAGGGGGAGGCCAACGTCCTGACTTTC. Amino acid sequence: CAWRTQGEANVLTF.

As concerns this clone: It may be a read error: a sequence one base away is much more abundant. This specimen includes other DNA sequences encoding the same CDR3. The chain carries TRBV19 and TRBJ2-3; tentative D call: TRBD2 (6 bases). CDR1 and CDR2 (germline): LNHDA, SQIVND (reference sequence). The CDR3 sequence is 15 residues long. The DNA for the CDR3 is TGCGCCAGTTCCTTCGGGGGAGGTGGCACAGATACGCAGTATTTT. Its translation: CASSFGGGGTDTQYF.

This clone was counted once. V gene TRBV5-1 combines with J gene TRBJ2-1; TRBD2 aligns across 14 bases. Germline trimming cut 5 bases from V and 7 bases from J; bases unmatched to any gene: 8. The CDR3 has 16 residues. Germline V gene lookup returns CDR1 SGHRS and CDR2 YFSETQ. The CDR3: CASSYGTSGRRNEQFF. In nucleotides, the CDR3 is TGCGCCAGCAGTTACGGGACTAGCGGGAGACGGAATGAGCAGTTCTTC.

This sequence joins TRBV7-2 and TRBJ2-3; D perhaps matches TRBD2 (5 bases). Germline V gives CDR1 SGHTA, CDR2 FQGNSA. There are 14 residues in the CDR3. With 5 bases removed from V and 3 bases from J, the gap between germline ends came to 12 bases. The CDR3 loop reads CASSRGLATDTQYF. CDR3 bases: TGTGCCAGCAGCCGCGGGCTAGCAACAGATACGCAGTATTTT.

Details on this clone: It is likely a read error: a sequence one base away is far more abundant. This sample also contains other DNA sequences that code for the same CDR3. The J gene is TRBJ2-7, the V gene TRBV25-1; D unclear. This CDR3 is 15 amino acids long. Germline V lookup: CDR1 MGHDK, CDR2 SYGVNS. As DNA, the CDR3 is TGTGCCAGCAGTGGCCCCCTGGAGAACTCCTACGGGCAGTACTTC. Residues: CASSGPLENSYGQYF.

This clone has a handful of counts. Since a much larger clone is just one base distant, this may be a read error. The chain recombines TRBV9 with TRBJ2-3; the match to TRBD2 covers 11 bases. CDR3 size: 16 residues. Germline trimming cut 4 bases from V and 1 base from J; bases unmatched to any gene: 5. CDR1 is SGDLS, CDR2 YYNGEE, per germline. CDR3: CASSCLAGGGTDTQYF. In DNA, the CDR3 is TGTGCCAGCAGCTGCTTAGCGGGAGGGGGCACAGATACGCAGTATTTT. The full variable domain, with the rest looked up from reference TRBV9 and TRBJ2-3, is DSGVTQTPKHLITATGQRVTLRCSPRSGDLSVYWYQQSLDQGLQFLIQYYNGEERAKGNILERFSAQQFPDLHSELNLSSLELGDSALYFCASSCLAGGGTDTQYFGPGTRLTVL.

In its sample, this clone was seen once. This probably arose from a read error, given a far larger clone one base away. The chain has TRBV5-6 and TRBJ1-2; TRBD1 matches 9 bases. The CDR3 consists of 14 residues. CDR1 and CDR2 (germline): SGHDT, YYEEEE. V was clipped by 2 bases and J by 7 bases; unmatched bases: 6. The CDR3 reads CASSLWDRAGGYTF. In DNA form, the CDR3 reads TGTGCCAGCAGCTTATGGGACAGGGCCGGTGGCTACACCTTC.

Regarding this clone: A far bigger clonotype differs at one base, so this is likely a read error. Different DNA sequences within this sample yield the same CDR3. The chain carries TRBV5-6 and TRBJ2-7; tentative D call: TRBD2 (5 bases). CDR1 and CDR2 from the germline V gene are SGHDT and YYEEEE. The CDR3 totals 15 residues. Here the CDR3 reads CASSWTRENSYEQYF. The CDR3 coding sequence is TGCGCCAGCAGCTGGACCCGGGAAAACTCCTACGAGCAGTACTTC.

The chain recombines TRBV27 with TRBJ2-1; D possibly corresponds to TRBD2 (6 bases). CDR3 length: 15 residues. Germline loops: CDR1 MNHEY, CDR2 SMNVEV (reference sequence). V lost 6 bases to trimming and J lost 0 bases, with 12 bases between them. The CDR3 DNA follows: TGTGCCAGCAGACGGGACTTGAGCTCCTACAATGAGCAGTTCTTC. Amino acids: CASRRDLSSYNEQFF.

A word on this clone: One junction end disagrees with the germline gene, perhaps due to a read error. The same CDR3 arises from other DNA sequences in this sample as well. CDR3 coding DNA: TGTGCCAGCAGTGAATTGGACTTCTCTGGAGCCAACGTCCTGGCTTTC. Translated, it gives CASSELDFSGANVLAF. The chain uses TRBV6-1 and TRBJ2-6; the D gene is possibly TRBD2 (5 bases). The V gene's germline CDR1 is MNHNS and CDR2 SASEGT. This CDR3 comprises 16 residues.

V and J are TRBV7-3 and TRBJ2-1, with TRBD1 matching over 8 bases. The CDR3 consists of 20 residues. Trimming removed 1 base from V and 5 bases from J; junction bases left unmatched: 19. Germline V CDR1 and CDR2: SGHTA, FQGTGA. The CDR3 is CASSLSFRVGGQVRDNEQFF. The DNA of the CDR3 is TGTGCCAGCAGCTTAAGTTTCCGTGTGGGGGGACAGGTCAGGGACAATGAGCAGTTCTTC.

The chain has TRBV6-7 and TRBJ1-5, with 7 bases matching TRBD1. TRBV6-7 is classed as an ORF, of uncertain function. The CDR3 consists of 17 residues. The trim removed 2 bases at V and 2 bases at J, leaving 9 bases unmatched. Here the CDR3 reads CASSYPVTGWGNQPQHF. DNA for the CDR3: TGTGCCAGCAGTTACCCCGTGACAGGGTGGGGCAATCAGCCCCAGCATTTT.

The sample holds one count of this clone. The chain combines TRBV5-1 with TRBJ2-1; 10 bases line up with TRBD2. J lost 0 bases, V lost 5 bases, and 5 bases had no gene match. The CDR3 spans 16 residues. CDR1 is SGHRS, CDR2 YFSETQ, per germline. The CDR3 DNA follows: TGCGCCAGCAGAGCTTCTAGCGGGAGCTCCTACAATGAGCAGTTCTTC. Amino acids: CASRASSGSSYNEQFF.

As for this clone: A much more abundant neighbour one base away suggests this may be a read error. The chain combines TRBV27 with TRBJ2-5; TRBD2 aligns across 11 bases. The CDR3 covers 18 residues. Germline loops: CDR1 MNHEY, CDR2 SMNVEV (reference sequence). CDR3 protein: CASSTHLAGGPYQGTQYF. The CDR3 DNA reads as TGTGCCAGCAGTACTCATTTAGCGGGAGGGCCATACCAAGGGACCCAGTACTTC.

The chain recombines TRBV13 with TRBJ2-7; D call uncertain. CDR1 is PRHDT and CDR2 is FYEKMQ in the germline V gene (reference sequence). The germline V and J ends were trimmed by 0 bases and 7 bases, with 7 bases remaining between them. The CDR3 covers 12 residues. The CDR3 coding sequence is TGTGCCAGCAGCTTAGGCGGTCGGGAGCAGTACTTC. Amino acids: CASSLGGREQYF.

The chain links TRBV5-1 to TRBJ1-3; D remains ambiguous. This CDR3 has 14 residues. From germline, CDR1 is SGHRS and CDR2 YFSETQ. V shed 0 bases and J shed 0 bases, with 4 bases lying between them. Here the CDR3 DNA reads TGCGCCAGCAGCTTGGAGAACTCTGGAAACACCATATATTTT. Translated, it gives CASSLENSGNTIYF.

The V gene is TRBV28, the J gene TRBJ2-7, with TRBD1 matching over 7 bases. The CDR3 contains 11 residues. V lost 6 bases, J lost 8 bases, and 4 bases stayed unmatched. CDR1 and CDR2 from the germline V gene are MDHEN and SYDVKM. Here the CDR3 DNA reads TGTGCCAGCAGCCACAGGGGACAGCAGTACTTC. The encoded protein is CASSHRGQQYF.

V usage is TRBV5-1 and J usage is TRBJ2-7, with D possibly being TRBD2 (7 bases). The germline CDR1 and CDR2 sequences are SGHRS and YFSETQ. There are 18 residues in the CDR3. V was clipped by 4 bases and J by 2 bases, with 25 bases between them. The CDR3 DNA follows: TGCGCCAGCAGCCGACCGCAGAGGGCGGGAGAGGGGGCCTACGAGCAGTACTTC. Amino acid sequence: CASSRPQRAGEGAYEQYF.

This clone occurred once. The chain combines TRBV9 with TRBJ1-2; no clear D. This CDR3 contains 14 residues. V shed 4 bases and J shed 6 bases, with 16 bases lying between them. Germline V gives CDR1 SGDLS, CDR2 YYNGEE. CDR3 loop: CASSPNPRLDGYTF. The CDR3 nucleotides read TGTGCCAGCAGCCCCAACCCCCGGTTAGATGGCTACACCTTC.

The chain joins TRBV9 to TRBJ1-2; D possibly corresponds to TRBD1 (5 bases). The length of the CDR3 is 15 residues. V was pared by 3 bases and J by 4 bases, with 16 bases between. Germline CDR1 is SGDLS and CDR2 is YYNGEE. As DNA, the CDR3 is TGTGCCAGCAGCGCGGGGCAGGGTAGCGCCTATGGCTACACCTTC. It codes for CASSAGQGSAYGYTF.

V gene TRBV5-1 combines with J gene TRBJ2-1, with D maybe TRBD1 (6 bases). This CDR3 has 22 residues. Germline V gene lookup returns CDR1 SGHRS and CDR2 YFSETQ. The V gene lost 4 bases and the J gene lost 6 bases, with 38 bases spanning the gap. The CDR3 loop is CASSELGGNPGRRQDEGNEQFF. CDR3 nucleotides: TGCGCCAGCAGCGAGCTTGGGGGCAACCCCGGTAGGCGGCAGGACGAGGGCAATGAGCAGTTCTTC. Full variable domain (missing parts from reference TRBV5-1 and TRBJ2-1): KAGVTQTPRYLIKTRGQQVTLSCSPISGHRSVSWYQQTPGQGLQFLFEYFSETQRNKGNFPGRFSGRQFSNSRSEMNVSTLELGDSALYLCASSELGGNPGRRQDEGNEQFFGPGTRLTVL.

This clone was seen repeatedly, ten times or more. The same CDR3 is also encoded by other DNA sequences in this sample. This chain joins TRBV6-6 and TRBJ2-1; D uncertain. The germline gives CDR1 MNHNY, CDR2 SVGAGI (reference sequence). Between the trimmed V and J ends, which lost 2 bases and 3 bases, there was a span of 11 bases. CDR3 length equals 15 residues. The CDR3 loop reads CASSYGRNYYNEQFF. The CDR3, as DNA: TGTGCCAGCAGTTACGGACGGAACTACTACAATGAGCAGTTCTTC.

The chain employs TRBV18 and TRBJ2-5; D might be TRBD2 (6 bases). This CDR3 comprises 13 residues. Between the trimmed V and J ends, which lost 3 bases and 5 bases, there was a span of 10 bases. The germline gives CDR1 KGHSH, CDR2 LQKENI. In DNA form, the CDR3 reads TGTGCCAGCTCACCGGCGGGGTTTGAGACCCAGTACTTC. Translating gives CASSPAGFETQYF.